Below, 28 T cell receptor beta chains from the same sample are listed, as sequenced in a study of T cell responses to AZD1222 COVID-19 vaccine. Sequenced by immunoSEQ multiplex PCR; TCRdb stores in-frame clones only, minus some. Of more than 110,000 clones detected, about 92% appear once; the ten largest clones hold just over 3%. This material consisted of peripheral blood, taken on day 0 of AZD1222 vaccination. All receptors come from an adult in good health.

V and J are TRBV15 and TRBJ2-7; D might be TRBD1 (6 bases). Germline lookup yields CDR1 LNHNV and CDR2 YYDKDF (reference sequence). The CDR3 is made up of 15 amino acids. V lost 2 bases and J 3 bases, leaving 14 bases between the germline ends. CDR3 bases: TGTGCCACCAGCAGATCAGACAGGAACCTCTACGAGCAGTACTTC. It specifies CATSRSDRNLYEQYF.

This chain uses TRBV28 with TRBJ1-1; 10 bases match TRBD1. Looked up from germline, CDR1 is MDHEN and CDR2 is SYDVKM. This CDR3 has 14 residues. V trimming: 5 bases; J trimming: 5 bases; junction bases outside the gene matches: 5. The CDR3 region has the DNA TGTGCCAGCAGTAGACGGACAGGGGGAACTGAAGCTTTCTTT. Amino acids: CASSRRTGGTEAFF.

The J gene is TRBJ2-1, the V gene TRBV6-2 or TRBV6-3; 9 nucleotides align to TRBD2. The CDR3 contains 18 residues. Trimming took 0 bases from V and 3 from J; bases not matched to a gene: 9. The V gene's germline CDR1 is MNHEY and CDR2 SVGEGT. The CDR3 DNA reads TGTGCCAGCAGTTACTCTGTAGGGCTAGCGGGAAGCTACAATGAGCAGTTCTTC. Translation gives CASSYSVGLAGSYNEQFF.

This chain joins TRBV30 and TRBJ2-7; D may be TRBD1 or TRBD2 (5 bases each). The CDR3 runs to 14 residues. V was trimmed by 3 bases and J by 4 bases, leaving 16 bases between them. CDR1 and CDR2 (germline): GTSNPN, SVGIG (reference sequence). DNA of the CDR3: TGTGCCTGGAGGGGGGTAGGGATTAATTACGAGCAGTACTTC. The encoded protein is CAWRGVGINYEQYF. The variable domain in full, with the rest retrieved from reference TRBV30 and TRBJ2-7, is SQTIHQWPATLVQPVGSPLSLECTVEGTSNPNLYWYRQAAGRGLQLLFYSVGIGQISSEVPQNLSASRPQDRQFILSSKKLLLSDSGFYLCAWRGVGINYEQYFGPGTRLTVT.

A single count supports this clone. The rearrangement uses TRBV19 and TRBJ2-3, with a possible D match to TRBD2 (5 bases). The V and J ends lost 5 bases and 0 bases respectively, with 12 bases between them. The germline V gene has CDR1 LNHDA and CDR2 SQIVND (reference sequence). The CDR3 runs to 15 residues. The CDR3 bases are TGTGCCAGTAGTCCTGCGGCGGGCAGCACAGATACGCAGTATTTT. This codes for CASSPAAGSTDTQYF.

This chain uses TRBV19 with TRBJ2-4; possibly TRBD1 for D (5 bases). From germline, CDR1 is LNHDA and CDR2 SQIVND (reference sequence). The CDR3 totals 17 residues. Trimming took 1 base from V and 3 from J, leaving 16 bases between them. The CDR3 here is CASSIGETVSDKNIQYF. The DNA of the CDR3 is TGTGCCAGTAGTATAGGCGAGACAGTGTCGGACAAAAACATTCAGTACTTC.

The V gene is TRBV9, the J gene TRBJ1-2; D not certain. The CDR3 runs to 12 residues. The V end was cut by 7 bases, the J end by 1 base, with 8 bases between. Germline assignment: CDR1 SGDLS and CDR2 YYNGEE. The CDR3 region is CASGVSNYGYTF. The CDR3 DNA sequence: TGTGCCAGCGGGGTCAGTAACTATGGCTACACCTTC.

The CDR3 loop reads CASREWGQFYGYTF. Written as DNA, the CDR3 is TGTGCCAGTAGGGAATGGGGACAGTTTTATGGCTACACCTTC. The chain recombines TRBV19 with TRBJ1-2, with 7 nucleotides matching TRBD1. This CDR3 is built from 14 residues. Germline V lookup: CDR1 LNHDA, CDR2 SQIVND (reference sequence). With V trimmed by 6 bases and J by 5 bases, 9 bases remained unmatched.

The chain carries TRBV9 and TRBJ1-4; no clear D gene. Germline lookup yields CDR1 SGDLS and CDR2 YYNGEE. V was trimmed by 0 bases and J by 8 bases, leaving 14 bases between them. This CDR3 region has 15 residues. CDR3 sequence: CASSVEEGLREKLFF. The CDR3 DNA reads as TGTGCCAGCAGCGTAGAGGAGGGCCTCCGGGAAAAACTGTTTTTT.

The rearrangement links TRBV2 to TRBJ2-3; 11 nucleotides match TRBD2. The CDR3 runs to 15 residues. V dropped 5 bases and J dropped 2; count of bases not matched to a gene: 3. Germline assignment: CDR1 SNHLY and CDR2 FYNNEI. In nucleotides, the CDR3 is TGTGCCAGCAGTCTACTAGCGGGAGCCACAGATACGCAGTATTTT. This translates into CASSLLAGATDTQYF.

The DNA of the CDR3 is TGTGCCAGCAGCCAAGCCCCGGATACAGGGAGGTCGCAAGCTTTCTTT. It is translated as CASSQAPDTGRSQAFF. The chain uses TRBV3-1 (or the pseudogene TRBV3-2) and TRBJ1-1; a possible D gene is TRBD1 (6 bases). Trimming left V 1 base short and J 9 bases short, with 21 bases between. The CDR3 loop spans 16 amino acids. The germline V gene encodes CDR1 LGHDT and CDR2 YNNKEL (reference sequence).

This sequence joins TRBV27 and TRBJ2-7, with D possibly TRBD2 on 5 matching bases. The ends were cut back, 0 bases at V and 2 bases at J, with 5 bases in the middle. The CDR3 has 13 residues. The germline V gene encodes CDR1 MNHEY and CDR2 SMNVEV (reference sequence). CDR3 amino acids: CASSLSGAYEQYF. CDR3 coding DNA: TGTGCCAGCAGTTTATCCGGGGCCTACGAGCAGTACTTC.

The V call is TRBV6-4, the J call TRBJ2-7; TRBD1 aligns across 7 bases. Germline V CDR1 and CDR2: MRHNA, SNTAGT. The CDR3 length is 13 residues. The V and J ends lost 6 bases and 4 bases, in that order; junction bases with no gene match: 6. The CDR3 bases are TGTGCCAGCAGCGGGACAGCGAGATACGAGCAGTACTTC. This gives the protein CASSGTARYEQYF.

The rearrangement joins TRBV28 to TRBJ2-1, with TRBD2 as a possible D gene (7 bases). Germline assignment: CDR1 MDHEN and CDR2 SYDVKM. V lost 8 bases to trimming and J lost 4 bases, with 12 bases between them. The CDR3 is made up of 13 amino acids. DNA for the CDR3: TGTGCCAGCCGCGGGGGCCCTTACAATGAGCAGTTCTTC. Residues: CASRGGPYNEQFF.

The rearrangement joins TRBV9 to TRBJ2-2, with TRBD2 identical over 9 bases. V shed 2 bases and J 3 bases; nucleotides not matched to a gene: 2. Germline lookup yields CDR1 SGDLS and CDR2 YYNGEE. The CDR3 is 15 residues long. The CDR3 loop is CASSVTSGDTGELFF. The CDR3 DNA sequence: TGTGCCAGCAGCGTGACTAGCGGCGACACCGGGGAGCTGTTTTTT.

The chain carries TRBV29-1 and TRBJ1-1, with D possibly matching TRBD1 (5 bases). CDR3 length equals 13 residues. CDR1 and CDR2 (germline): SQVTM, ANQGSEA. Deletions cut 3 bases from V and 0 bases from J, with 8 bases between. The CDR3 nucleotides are TGCAGCGTTGACTCAGGGATGAACACTGAAGCTTTCTTT. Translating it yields CSVDSGMNTEAFF. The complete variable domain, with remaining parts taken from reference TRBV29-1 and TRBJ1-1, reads SAVISQKPSRDICQRGTSLTIQCQVDSQVTMMFWYRQQPGQSLTLIATANQGSEATYESGFVIDKFPISRPNLTFSTLTVSNMSPEDSSIYLCSVDSGMNTEAFFGQGTRLTVV.

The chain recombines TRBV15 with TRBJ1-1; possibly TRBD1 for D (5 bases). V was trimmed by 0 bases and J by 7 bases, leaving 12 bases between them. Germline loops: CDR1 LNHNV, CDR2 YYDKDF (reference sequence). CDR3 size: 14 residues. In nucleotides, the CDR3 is TGTGCCACCAGCAGAGACGTCAGGGCTTTTGAAGCTTTCTTT. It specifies CATSRDVRAFEAFF.

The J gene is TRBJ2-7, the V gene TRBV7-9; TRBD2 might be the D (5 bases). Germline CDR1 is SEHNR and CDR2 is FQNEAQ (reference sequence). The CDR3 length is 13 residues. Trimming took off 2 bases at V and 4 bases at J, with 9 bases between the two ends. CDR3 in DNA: TGTGCCAGCAGCTTAATGACGGGGTACGAGCAGTACTTC. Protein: CASSLMTGYEQYF. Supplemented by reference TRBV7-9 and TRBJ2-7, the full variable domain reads DTGVSQNPRHKITKRGQNVTFRCDPISEHNRLYWYRQTLGQGPEFLTYFQNEAQLEKSRLLSDRFSAERPKGSFSTLEIQRTEQGDSAMYLCASSLMTGYEQYFGPGTRLTVT.

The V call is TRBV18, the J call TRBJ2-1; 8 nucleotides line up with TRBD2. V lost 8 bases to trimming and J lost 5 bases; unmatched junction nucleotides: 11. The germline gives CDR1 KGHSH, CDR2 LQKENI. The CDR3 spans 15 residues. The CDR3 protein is CASRTLSGTNNEQFF. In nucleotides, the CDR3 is TGTGCCAGCCGCACCCTTAGCGGGACGAACAATGAGCAGTTCTTC.

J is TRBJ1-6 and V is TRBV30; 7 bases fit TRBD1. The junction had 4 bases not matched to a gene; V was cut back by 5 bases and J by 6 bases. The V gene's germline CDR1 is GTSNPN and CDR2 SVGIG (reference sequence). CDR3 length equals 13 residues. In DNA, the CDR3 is TGTGCCTGGGGGGGACAGTTTAATTCACCCCTCCACTTT. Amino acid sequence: CAWGGQFNSPLHF.

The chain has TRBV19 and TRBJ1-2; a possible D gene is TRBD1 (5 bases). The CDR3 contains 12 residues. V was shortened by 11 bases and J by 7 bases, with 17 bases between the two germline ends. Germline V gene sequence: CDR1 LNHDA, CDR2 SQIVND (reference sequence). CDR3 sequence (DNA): TGTGCCGCGGGGTCAGGGACCATTGGCTACACCTTC. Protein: CAAGSGTIGYTF.

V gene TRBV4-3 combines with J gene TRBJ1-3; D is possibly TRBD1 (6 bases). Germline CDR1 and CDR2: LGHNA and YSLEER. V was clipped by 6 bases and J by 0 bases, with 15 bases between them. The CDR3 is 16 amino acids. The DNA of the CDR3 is TGCGCCAGCAGTCCTAGGGACATCCCCTCTGGAAACACCATATATTTT. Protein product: CASSPRDIPSGNTIYF.

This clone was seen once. Here the CDR3 reads CASRPGAYNEQFF. In DNA form, the CDR3 reads TGTGCCAGCAGGCCGGGAGCATACAATGAGCAGTTCTTC. V is TRBV6-5 and J is TRBJ2-1; the D gene is possibly TRBD2 (6 bases). V shed 6 bases and J shed 4 bases, with 10 bases lying between them. Germline lookup yields CDR1 MNHEY and CDR2 SVGAGI. This CDR3 is built from 13 residues.

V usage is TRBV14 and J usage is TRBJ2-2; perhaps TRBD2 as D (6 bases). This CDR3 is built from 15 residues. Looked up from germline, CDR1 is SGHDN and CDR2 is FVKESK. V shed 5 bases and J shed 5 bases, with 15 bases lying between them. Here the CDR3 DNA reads TGTGCCAGCAGCTTACCGGGACGGGGGACCGGGGAGCTGTTTTTT. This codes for CASSLPGRGTGELFF.

The CDR3 coding sequence is TGCAGCGTTGACCGGACCAGCTCCTACAATGAGCAGTTCTTC. It codes for CSVDRTSSYNEQFF. This chain uses TRBV29-1 with TRBJ2-1; D is unresolved. Per germline, CDR1 SQVTM and CDR2 ANQGSEA. Trimming removed 3 bases from V and 0 bases from J, with 9 bases in between. The CDR3 has 14 residues.

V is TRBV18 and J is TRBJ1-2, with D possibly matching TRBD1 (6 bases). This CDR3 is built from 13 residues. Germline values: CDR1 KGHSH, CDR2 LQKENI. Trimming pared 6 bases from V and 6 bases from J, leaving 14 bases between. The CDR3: CASSEGGVHGYTF. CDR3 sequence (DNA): TGTGCCAGCTCCGAGGGGGGAGTCCATGGCTACACCTTC. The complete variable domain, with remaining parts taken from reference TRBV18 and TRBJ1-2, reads NAGVMQNPRHLVRRRGQEARLRCSPMKGHSHVYWYRQLPEEGLKFMVYLQKENIIDESGMPKERFSAEFPKEGPSILRIQQVVRGDSAAYFCASSEGGVHGYTFGSGTRLTVV.

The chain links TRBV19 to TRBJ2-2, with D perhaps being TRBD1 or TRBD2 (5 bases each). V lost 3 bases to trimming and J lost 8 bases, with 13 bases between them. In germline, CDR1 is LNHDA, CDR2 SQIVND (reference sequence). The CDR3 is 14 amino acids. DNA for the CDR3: TGTGCCAGTAGTATGGGTTGGGGGATGGGGGAGCTGTTTTTT. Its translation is CASSMGWGMGELFF.

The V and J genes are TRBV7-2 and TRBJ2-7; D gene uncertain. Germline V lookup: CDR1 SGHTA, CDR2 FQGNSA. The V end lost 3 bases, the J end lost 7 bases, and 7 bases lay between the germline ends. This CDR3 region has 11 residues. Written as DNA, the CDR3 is TGTGCCAGCAGCTTTTCATGGGAGCAGTACTTC. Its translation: CASSFSWEQYF.